Listed below are T cell receptor beta chains from one sample, sequenced in a study of blood T cell repertoires in COVID-19. Clones were read by immunoSEQ multiplex PCR, and TCRdb kept only the in-frame ones, dropping some. The table records 60,000 to 85,000 clones, roughly nine tenths of them present only once. Specimen: peripheral blood. These receptors came from a woman aged 50 to 60 with active COVID-19. Both conserved end residues are part of each CDR3. The D gene is left open where the match is weak. Not every row has a clone size; where given, it reads once, few, many or a size class.

d_call	clone_size	v_call	j_call	cdr3_length	cdr3_nt	cdr3_aa
NA	NA	TRBV2	TRBJ2-6	16	TGTGCCAGTAAGACAGGTTTCTCCTCTGGGGCCAACGTCCTGACTTTC	CASKTGFSSGANVLTF
TRBD2	NA	TRBV5-1	TRBJ2-3	14	TGCGCCAGCAGTGGCGGGAGTGCGGGAGATACGCAGTATTTT	CASSGGSAGDTQYF
NA	NA	TRBV7-9	TRBJ2-7	14	TGTGCCAGCAGCCTAACTAGTTTAAACAGCGAGCAGTACTTC	CASSLTSLNSEQYF
NA	NA	TRBV28	TRBJ2-7	10	TGTGCCAGCAGCCATTACGAGCAGTACTTC	CASSHYEQYF
TRBD2	NA	TRBV5-4	TRBJ2-1	15	TGTGCCAGCAGCGCGACTAGCGGGATAGGGGATGAGCAGTTCTTC	CASSATSGIGDEQFF
NA	NA	TRBV7-6	TRBJ2-1	16	TGTGCCAGCAGCTTAGTTGCGCAATCTACTAGGAATGAGCAGTTCTTC	CASSLVAQSTRNEQFF
TRBD1	NA	TRBV6-5	TRBJ1-2	16	TGTGCCAGCAGTTTCATCCCCGGGACAGGGGAAAAGGGCTACACCTTC	CASSFIPGTGEKGYTF
TRBD2	NA	TRBV6-1	TRBJ2-3	15	TGTGCCAGCAGTGAGTGGACTAGGCCCACAGATACGCAGTATTTT	CASSEWTRPTDTQYF
NA	NA	TRBV19	TRBJ1-2	16	TGTGCCAGTAGTCCCCCTTTTTCGGCGGTCAACTATGGCTACACCTTC	CASSPPFSAVNYGYTF
TRBD1	NA	TRBV9	TRBJ2-7	15	TGTGCCAGCAGCCTCTCCGGGACAGGGACGTACGAGCAGTACTTC	CASSLSGTGTYEQYF
TRBD2	NA	TRBV24-1	TRBJ2-7	14	TGTGCCACCGCCGCTAGCGGGGGTATCTACGAGCAGTACTTC	CATAASGGIYEQYF
TRBD1	NA	TRBV9	TRBJ2-7	16	TGTGCCAGCAGCGTGCGACCGGGACAGGGTATCTACGAGCAGTACTTC	CASSVRPGQGIYEQYF
NA	NA	TRBV12-2	TRBJ2-1	18	TGTGCAAGTCGCTTAGCGGCTGGACAGGTGAGCTCCTACAATGAGCAGTTCTTC	CASRLAAGQVSSYNEQFF
NA	NA	TRBV7-9	TRBJ2-3	13	TGTGCCAGCAGCTTAACAACCACAGATACGCAGTATTTT	CASSLTTTDTQYF
NA	NA	TRBV9	TRBJ1-6	17	TGTGCCAGCAGCACCCTGGGAGGGGGGACCGGGAATTCACCCCTCCACTTT	CASSTLGGGTGNSPLHF
NA	NA	TRBV19	TRBJ1-1	13	TGTGCCAGTCATCAAGAGGTGAACACTGAAGCTTTCTTT	CASHQEVNTEAFF
NA	NA	TRBV29-1	TRBJ1-1	12	TGCAGCGTTCAGGAGGGGCTTCTTGAAGCTTTCTTT	CSVQEGLLEAFF
NA	NA	TRBV20-1	TRBJ1-2	11	TGCAGTGCCCCTTCCGTGGGCCCCTACACCTTC	CSAPSVGPYTF
NA	few	TRBV4-1	TRBJ2-1	15	TGCGCCAGCAGCCAAGGTGGGGACTTCTACAATGAGCAGTTCTTC	CASSQGGDFYNEQFF
NA	NA	TRBV27	TRBJ2-5	13	TGTGCCAGCAGTTCCTTGACTCATTCTCCCGAGTACTTC	CASSSLTHSPEYF
NA	NA	TRBV7-6	TRBJ2-1	17	TGTGCCAGCAGCTTAGGAGAACCACTAGTCGCCTACAATGAGCAGTTCTTC	CASSLGEPLVAYNEQFF
NA	NA	TRBV15	TRBJ1-5	16	TGTGCCACCAGCAGAACAGGGTTTAATAGCAATCAGCCCCAGCATTTT	CATSRTGFNSNQPQHF
TRBD2	NA	TRBV3-1/TRBV3-2	TRBJ2-7	15	TGTGCCAGCAGCCAAAAAGCGGGGAGCTCCTACGAGCAGTACTTC	CASSQKAGSSYEQYF
TRBD1	once	TRBV30	TRBJ1-6	13	TGTGCCTGGGGGGGACAGGCTCATTCACCCCTCCACTTT	CAWGGQAHSPLHF
TRBD1	few	TRBV4-1	TRBJ1-1	14	TGCGCCAGCAGCCAGCCGACAGGGGGAAGGCTTATTTTCTTT	CASSQPTGGRLIFF
TRBD2	few	TRBV30	TRBJ2-1	12	TGTGCCTGGAGCCAGGGAGGGGATGAGCAGTTCTTC	CAWSQGGDEQFF
TRBD2	few	TRBV9	TRBJ2-1	16	TGTGCCAGCAGTCCTCCCCTTGCGGGGGGCTACAATGAGCAGTTCTTC	CASSPPLAGGYNEQFF
NA	NA	TRBV19	TRBJ1-4	15	TGTGCCAGTAGCATTAACAGGGCTGATAATGAAAAACTGTTTTTT	CASSINRADNEKLFF
NA	NA	TRBV19	TRBJ1-5	15	TGTGCCAGTAGTATAGGGACAGATAGCAATCAGCCCCAGCATTTT	CASSIGTDSNQPQHF
NA	NA	TRBV30	TRBJ1-3	14	TGTGCCTGGAGTGTACGAGGGTTTGGAAACACCATATATTTT	CAWSVRGFGNTIYF
TRBD2	NA	TRBV6-6	TRBJ2-2	16	TGTGCCAGCAGTTGGGGGGGGACTAGCGGGAGAGGGGAGCTGTTTTTT	CASSWGGTSGRGELFF
NA	NA	TRBV18	TRBJ2-3	16	TGTGCCAGCTCTCTCTCTTTCGGGAGTTTGGCAGATACGCAGTATTTT	CASSLSFGSLADTQYF
TRBD1	NA	TRBV7-7	TRBJ2-1	21	TGTGCTAGCAGCTTACCCTTCCGACAGGGTTTGCGACCTAGCTCCTACAATGAGCAGTTCTTC	CASSLPFRQGLRPSSYNEQFF
TRBD2	NA	TRBV11-3	TRBJ2-3	14	TGTGCCAGCAGCTTGGCGGGAGACACAGATACGCAGTATTTT	CASSLAGDTDTQYF
NA	NA	TRBV6-4	TRBJ2-2	15	TGTGCCAGCAGTGACTCGACTAGAGGGGTCGGGGAGCTGTTTTTT	CASSDSTRGVGELFF
NA	once	TRBV12-3/TRBV12-4	TRBJ1-2	13	TGTGCCAGCAGTTACTCAACAGGACGCGGCTACACCTTC	CASSYSTGRGYTF
TRBD2	NA	TRBV29-1	TRBJ2-1	20	TGCAGCGTTGAAGTAAAACCCTCCGGGACTAGCGAGACCTCCTACAATGAGCAGTTCTTC	CSVEVKPSGTSETSYNEQFF
NA	NA	TRBV10-3	TRBJ2-7	15	TGTGCCATCAGTGGTGGTAGCGGTAAAAACTACGAGCAGTACTTC	CAISGGSGKNYEQYF
NA	NA	TRBV7-9	TRBJ2-7	14	TGTGCCAGCAGCTTAGATGGCATATCCTACGAGCAGTACTTC	CASSLDGISYEQYF
NA	NA	TRBV7-3	TRBJ1-1	13	TGTGCCAGCAAGGTGGGCCCCAACACTGAAGCTTTCTTT	CASKVGPNTEAFF
NA	NA	TRBV3-1/TRBV3-2	TRBJ1-1	15	TGTGCCAGCAGCTTCCGGACAGAGCGGAACACTGAAGCTTTCTTT	CASSFRTERNTEAFF
TRBD1	NA	TRBV7-9	TRBJ2-2	15	TGTGCCAGCAGCCCTCGACAGGGAACCACCGGGGAGCTGTTTTTT	CASSPRQGTTGELFF
NA	NA	TRBV2	TRBJ2-7	15	TGTGCCAGCAGTGAAGCGCGGGAATATACGAAGGAGCAGTACTTC	CASSEAREYTKEQYF
TRBD2	NA	TRBV7-9	TRBJ2-1	19	TGTGCCAGCAGCTGGGGTAGCGGGAGGGGTAAAAGGCGCTACAATGAGCAGTTCTTC	CASSWGSGRGKRRYNEQFF
TRBD1	NA	TRBV6-5	TRBJ2-2	14	TGTGCCAGCCAACAGGGGGCCAACACCGGGGAGCTGTTTTTT	CASQQGANTGELFF